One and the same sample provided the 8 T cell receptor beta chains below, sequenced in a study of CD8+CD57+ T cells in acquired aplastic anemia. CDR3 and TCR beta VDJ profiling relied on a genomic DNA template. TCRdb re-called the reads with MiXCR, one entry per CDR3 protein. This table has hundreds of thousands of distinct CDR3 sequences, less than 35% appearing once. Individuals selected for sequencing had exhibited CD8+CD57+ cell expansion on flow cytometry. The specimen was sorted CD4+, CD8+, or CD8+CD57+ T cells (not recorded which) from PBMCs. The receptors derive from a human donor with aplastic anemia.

Here the CDR3 DNA reads TGTGCCAGTAATACGGGACAGGGGAATGCTAATGAGCAGTTCTTC. It is translated as CASNTGQGNANEQFF. V gene TRBV19 combines with J gene TRBJ2-1, with 10 nucleotides matching TRBD1. The CDR3 extends over 15 amino acids. V dropped 7 bases and J dropped 7; count of bases not matched to a gene: 10. CDR1 is LNHDA and CDR2 is SQIVND in the germline V gene (reference sequence).

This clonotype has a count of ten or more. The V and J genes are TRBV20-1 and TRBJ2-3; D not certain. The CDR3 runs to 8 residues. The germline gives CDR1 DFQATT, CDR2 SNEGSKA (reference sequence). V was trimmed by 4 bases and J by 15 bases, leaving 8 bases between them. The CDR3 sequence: CSATHGYF. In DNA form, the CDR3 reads TGCAGTGCTACTCACGGTTATTTT.

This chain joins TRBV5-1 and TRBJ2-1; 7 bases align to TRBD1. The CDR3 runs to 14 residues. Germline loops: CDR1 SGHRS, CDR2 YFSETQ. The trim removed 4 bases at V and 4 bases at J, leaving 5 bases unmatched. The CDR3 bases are TGCGCCAGCAGCAAACAGACAGGGTACAATGAGCAGTTCTTC. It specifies CASSKQTGYNEQFF.

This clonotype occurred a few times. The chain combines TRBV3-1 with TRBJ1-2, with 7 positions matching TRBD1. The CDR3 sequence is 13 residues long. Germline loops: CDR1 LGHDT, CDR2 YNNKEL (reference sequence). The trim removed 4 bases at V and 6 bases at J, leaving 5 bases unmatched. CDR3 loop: CASSRDRDHGYTF. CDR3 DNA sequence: TGTGCCAGCAGCCGAGACAGGGATCATGGCTACACCTTC. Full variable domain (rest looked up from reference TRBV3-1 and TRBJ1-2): DTAVSQTPKYLVTQMGNDKSIKCEQNLGHDTMYWYKQDSKKFLKIMFSYNNKELIINETVPNRFSPKSPDKAHLNLHINSLELGDSAVYFCASSRDRDHGYTFGSGTRLTVV.

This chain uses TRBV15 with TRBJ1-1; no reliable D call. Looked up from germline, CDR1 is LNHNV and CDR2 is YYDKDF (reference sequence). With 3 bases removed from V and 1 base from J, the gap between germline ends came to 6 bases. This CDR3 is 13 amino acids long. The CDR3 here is CATSSTWNTEAFF. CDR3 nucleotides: TGTGCCACCAGCAGTACCTGGAACACTGAAGCTTTCTTT.

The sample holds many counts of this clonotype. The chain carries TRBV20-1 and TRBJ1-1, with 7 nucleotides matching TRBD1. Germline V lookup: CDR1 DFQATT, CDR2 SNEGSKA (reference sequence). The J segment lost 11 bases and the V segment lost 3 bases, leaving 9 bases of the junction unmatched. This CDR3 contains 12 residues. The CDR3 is CSAREGARLAFF. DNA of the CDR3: TGCAGTGCTAGGGAGGGGGCGCGTCTGGCTTTCTTT.

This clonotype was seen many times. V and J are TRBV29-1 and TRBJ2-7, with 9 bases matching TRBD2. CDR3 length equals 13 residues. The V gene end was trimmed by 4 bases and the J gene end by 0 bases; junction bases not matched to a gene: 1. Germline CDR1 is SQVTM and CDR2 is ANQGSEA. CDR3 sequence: CSVASGVSYEQYF. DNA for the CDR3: TGCAGCGTTGCTAGCGGGGTCTCCTACGAGCAGTACTTC.

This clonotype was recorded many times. The CDR3 coding sequence is TGTGCCAGCAGTGGAACCGGGGCGAACACTGAAGCTTTCTTT. Translated, it gives CASSGTGANTEAFF. The genes are TRBV25-1 and TRBJ1-1; possibly TRBD1 for D (5 bases). Germline assignment: CDR1 MGHDK and CDR2 SYGVNS. CDR3 length: 14 residues. Trimming took off 4 bases at V and 1 base at J, with 10 bases between the two ends.